The T cell receptor (beta chain) described here comes from a study of blood T cell repertoires in COVID-19 (dated by TCRdb to 2020 to 2021). Describing the broader study: The collaborator samples originated in the United States, Italy and Spain and spanned the acute and convalescent phases of COVID-19. The material from the prospective study consisted of cDNA or gDNA derived from T cells, B-cell-depleted T cells, or PBMCs. Deeply sampled blood TCRbeta repertoires from subjects exposed to, actively infected with, or recovered from COVID-19 were included in the dataset. The repertoires were made available in a free public database intended to serve as a resource for research on the immune response to SARS-CoV-2. The samples were drawn from the first 160 participants of the ongoing ImmuneRACE study and from under 1,500 subjects provided by 6 global collaborators. The sample metadata nearly always contained a de-identified subject ID, COVID-19 status, age in years and sex. HLA class I and class II types, where available, came from metadata supplied by the sample provider rather than from assay-based typing.

Taken from the germline V gene, the CDR1 and CDR2 loops are MNHEY and SVGAGI. Inclusive of the bounding cysteine and phenylalanine, the CDR3 is 14 residues long. Only the CDR3 portion is preserved as DNA: 42 bases, with reading frame beginning at the first base. V sheds 11 bases and J sheds 2 bases, leaving 19 bases between their ends. A second Seattle source provided samples from volunteer blood donors who had recovered from COVID-19. The collaborating institutions used their own protocols to collect whole blood in K2EDTA tubes. For TCRbeta analysis, collaborator samples were shipped as frozen whole blood, as isolated PBMCs, or as DNA extracted from either sample type. A remark on this clone: There is no known antigen for this receptor. No much larger clone exists at a distance of one base, and base qualities are not known.

TCRbeta CDR3 regions were amplified from genomic DNA using the immunoSEQ Assay, a bias-controlled multiplex PCR. In the original analysis: The number of nucleated cells in each sample was estimated by amplification of reference gene primers within the assay. To quantify the absolute abundance of each unique TCRbeta CDR3 rearrangement, sequence reads were collapsed and filtered. For each sample, productive Simpson clonality was calculated as the square root of Simpson's diversity index across productive rearrangements. Here the immuneACCESS table is served through TCRdb, limited to in-frame sequences with V and J called. Missing clones are a known gap in these copies; in checked studies unresolved V genes cover under half, and the rest lacks a known reason. The V and J calls and clone size are taken from that table; D and trimming were inferred from the DNA. Here the sample has around 300,000 clones; about nine tenths occur a single time. Together, the top ten hold roughly 0.92% of the sample.

Overall study results and their limits: How much clinical and demographic metadata was included differed by source and by participant, and the metadata was provided uncurated.

This sequence uses TRBV6-5 and TRBJ2-7; the D gene remains uncertain. This clonotype was sampled from a middle-aged woman who had recovered from COVID-19. What was sequenced was peripheral blood. CDR3 loop: CACSQARPPYEQYF. The sequence in DNA is TGTGCCTGCTCCCAGGCCAGGCCCCCCTACGAGCAGTACTTC.